The 24 T cell receptor beta chains listed next were all sequenced from one sample in a study of blood T cell repertoires in COVID-19. Generated by immunoSEQ multiplex PCR, the TCRdb table keeps only in-frame clones and is missing some. The table has 150,000 to 200,000 clones, 70% to 85% seen once. Source material: peripheral blood. The receptors were gathered from a human donor with acute or convalescent COVID-19. The donor label of this sample is uncertain.

This chain connects TRBV6-5 to TRBJ1-1, with D tentatively TRBD1 (5 bases). The CDR3 contains 14 residues. V was clipped by 7 bases and J by 1 base, with 13 bases between them. Germline CDR1 reads MNHEY; CDR2 reads SVGAGI. CDR3 bases: TGTGCCAGCAACCTACAGGCGGCGAACACTGAAGCTTTCTTT. Protein: CASNLQAANTEAFF.

This clone was found a few times. The chain recombines TRBV7-8 with TRBJ1-5; D call uncertain. Germline V lookup: CDR1 SGHVS, CDR2 FQNEAQ. The CDR3 extends over 14 amino acids. Trimming removed 4 bases from V and 0 bases from J, with 7 bases in between. The CDR3 is CASSYTDSNQPQHF. The CDR3 region has the DNA TGTGCCAGCAGCTATACAGATAGCAATCAGCCCCAGCATTTT.

The chain uses TRBV11-2 and TRBJ1-2; 7 positions match TRBD1. The germline V gene has CDR1 SGHAT and CDR2 FQNNGV. J gave up 2 bases and V 5 bases, and 8 bases lay outside the gene matches. This CDR3 is 15 amino acids long. CDR3 in DNA: TGTGCCAGCAGCCCCCGGGACAGAACCAACTATGGCTACACCTTC. This sequence encodes CASSPRDRTNYGYTF.

The chain has TRBV27 and TRBJ1-1, with TRBD1 as a possible D gene (6 bases). V shed 3 bases and J shed 1 base, with 9 bases lying between them. This CDR3 contains 14 residues. The germline gives CDR1 MNHEY, CDR2 SMNVEV (reference sequence). This chain's CDR3 is CASSFETGNTEAFF. The CDR3 DNA sequence: TGTGCCAGCAGTTTTGAGACAGGGAACACTGAAGCTTTCTTT.

V and J are TRBV21-1 and TRBJ2-3; the table assigns TRBD2, which was not confirmed against the DNA. TRBV21-1 is a pseudogene locus. This CDR3 spans 16 amino acids. The CDR3 here is CASNSLAGGPTDTQYF. Here the CDR3 DNA reads TGTGCCAGCAACTCACTAGCGGGAGGGCCCACAGATACGCAGTATTTT.

The chain links TRBV3-1 (or the pseudogene TRBV3-2) to TRBJ2-3, with D perhaps matching TRBD2 (5 bases). CDR3 size: 14 residues. V was trimmed by 6 bases and J by 2 bases, leaving 12 bases between them. Germline lookup yields CDR1 LGHDT and CDR2 YNNKEL (reference sequence). The CDR3 region is CASSPERTTDTQYF. CDR3 sequence (DNA): TGTGCCAGCAGTCCCGAGCGGACCACAGATACGCAGTATTTT.

The chain uses TRBV3-1 (or the pseudogene TRBV3-2) and TRBJ2-1; D remains ambiguous. Germline values: CDR1 LGHDT, CDR2 YNNKEL (reference sequence). V was cut by 0 bases and J by 9 bases, with 9 bases left in between. CDR3 length equals 13 residues. The CDR3 loop is CASSQDPESEQFF. As DNA, the CDR3 is TGTGCCAGCAGCCAAGATCCTGAGAGTGAGCAGTTCTTC.

This rearrangement joins TRBV3-1 (or the pseudogene TRBV3-2) to TRBJ2-1; TRBD2 matches 8 bases. V shed 1 base and J 4 bases; nucleotides not matched to a gene: 3. CDR1 and CDR2 (germline): LGHDT, YNNKEL (reference sequence). The CDR3 runs 15 residues. The CDR3 is CASSQGASGYNEQFF. The DNA for the CDR3 is TGTGCCAGCAGCCAAGGAGCTAGCGGGTACAATGAGCAGTTCTTC.

This rearrangement joins TRBV7-9 to TRBJ1-4; D ambiguous. The CDR3 extends over 16 amino acids. V dropped 1 base and J dropped 6 bases, with 15 bases sitting between them. In germline, CDR1 is SEHNR, CDR2 FQNEAQ (reference sequence). The CDR3 spells CASSLDREAEDEKLFF. DNA of the CDR3: TGTGCCAGCAGCTTAGACCGGGAAGCAGAAGATGAAAAACTGTTTTTT.

This chain links TRBV10-3 with TRBJ1-1; 7 bases fit TRBD1. Germline CDR1 reads ENHRY; CDR2 reads SYGVKD. After removal of 8 bases from V and 3 bases from J, the junction contained 9 bases not matched to a gene. This CDR3 region has 14 residues. The CDR3 DNA reads as TGTGCCATCCGTCGAGGGGGCGACGACACTGAAGCTTTCTTT. This encodes CAIRRGGDDTEAFF.

The CDR3 region has the DNA TGCGCCAGCAGTGACGGGACTCGCGGAGAGACCCAGTACTTC. Translation gives CASSDGTRGETQYF. The chain carries TRBV10-1 and TRBJ2-5, with a weak D call TRBD2 (6 bases). This CDR3 contains 14 residues. V gave up 3 bases and J gave up 4 bases, with 12 bases separating them. Germline loops: CDR1 WNHNN, CDR2 SYGVQD (reference sequence).

J is TRBJ2-1 and V is TRBV4-3; D is ambiguous. The ends were cut back, 5 bases at V and 0 bases at J, with 11 bases in the middle. There are 15 residues in the CDR3. Germline-derived CDR1 and CDR2 are LGHNA and YSLEER. For the CDR3, the DNA is TGCGCCAGCAGCTTTGACAAGAGCTCCTACAATGAGCAGTTCTTC. Encoded protein: CASSFDKSSYNEQFF.

This clone has just a few counts. The chain employs TRBV6-5 and TRBJ2-7; 7 bases agree with TRBD1. Looked up from germline, CDR1 is MNHEY and CDR2 is SVGAGI. The CDR3 loop spans 15 amino acids. CDR3 nucleotides: TGTGTCACCCTTCGAGGGACAGCCCTCTCCTACGAGCAGTACTTC. Residues: CVTLRGTALSYEQYF.

This sequence joins TRBV27 and TRBJ2-3; D perhaps matches TRBD1 (6 bases). Germline V CDR1 and CDR2: MNHEY, SMNVEV (reference sequence). V shed 7 bases and J shed 3 bases, with 32 bases lying between them. This CDR3 contains 20 residues. CDR3 coding DNA: TGTGCCAGCAACAACATATGGGGGCACCAGGTCCCCCGTTCGACAGATACGCAGTATTTT. This translates into CASNNIWGHQVPRSTDTQYF.

This clone appeared once. The chain employs TRBV12-3 or TRBV12-4 and TRBJ1-1, with no clear D. The V end was cut by 3 bases, the J end by 4 bases, with 9 bases between. The CDR3 spans 13 residues. The CDR3 sequence: CASSFNAGTEAFF. The DNA for the CDR3 is TGTGCCAGCAGTTTCAACGCCGGCACTGAAGCTTTCTTT.

The chain is built from TRBV10-1 and TRBJ1-1, with D unclear. CDR3 size: 14 residues. The germline V and J ends were trimmed by 5 bases and 4 bases, with 14 bases remaining between them. Germline CDR1 and CDR2: WNHNN and SYGVQD (reference sequence). The CDR3 DNA reads TGCGCCAGCAGTTTTTTGTCGTCGGGCACTGAAGCTTTCTTT. This translates into CASSFLSSGTEAFF.

The J gene is TRBJ1-6, the V gene TRBV9; no reliable D call. The V end was cut by 4 bases, the J end by 4 bases, with 15 bases between. The CDR3 sequence is 16 residues long. Germline CDR1 is SGDLS and CDR2 is YYNGEE. The CDR3 region has the DNA TGTGCCAGCAGCCCGTCCCCAGATCCTTATAATTCACCCCTCCACTTT. Translation: CASSPSPDPYNSPLHF.

The gene calls are TRBV7-9 and TRBJ1-1; D ambiguous. CDR3 size: 15 residues. Trimming took off 6 bases at V and 1 base at J, with 15 bases between the two ends. CDR1 SEHNR and CDR2 FQNEAQ come from the germline V gene (reference sequence). CDR3 in amino acids: CASRGHGSQNTEAFF. The CDR3 nucleotides are TGTGCCAGCAGAGGCCACGGGAGCCAGAACACTGAAGCTTTCTTT.

The V call is TRBV5-4, the J call TRBJ2-3, with D possibly being TRBD1 (5 bases). Deletions cut 4 bases from V and 0 bases from J, with 12 bases between. The germline gives CDR1 SGHNT, CDR2 YYREEE (reference sequence). This CDR3 has 15 residues. The CDR3 DNA reads TGTGCCAGCAGCCCCCGACAGTTTAGCACAGATACGCAGTATTTT. This gives the protein CASSPRQFSTDTQYF.

The V gene is TRBV6-5, the J gene TRBJ1-4; D might be TRBD1 (5 bases). Germline values: CDR1 MNHEY, CDR2 SVGAGI. Trimming stripped 6 bases from V and 10 bases from J, with 18 bases between. This CDR3 comprises 14 residues. For the CDR3, the DNA is TGTGCCAGCAGGGGAGGGGTCGCCGGGGGAAAACTGTTTTTT. Encoded protein: CASRGGVAGGKLFF.

This chain links TRBV5-4 with TRBJ2-1, with D uncertain. V lost 2 bases to trimming and J lost 3 bases, with 6 bases between them. The CDR3 contains 13 residues. Per the germline V gene, CDR1 is SGHNT and CDR2 is YYREEE (reference sequence). The CDR3 DNA reads TGTGCCAGCAGCTTCACTAACTACAATGAGCAGTTCTTC. Protein product: CASSFTNYNEQFF.

This rearrangement joins TRBV3-1 (or the pseudogene TRBV3-2) to TRBJ1-5; TRBD1 matches at 10 bases. Germline lookup yields CDR1 LGHDT and CDR2 YNNKEL (reference sequence). The V segment lost 6 bases and the J segment 6 bases; nucleotides outside the gene matches: 8. The CDR3 loop spans 15 amino acids. DNA for the CDR3: TGTGCCAGCAGTTCAGGGACAGGGGTAAGTCAGCCCCAGCATTTT. It translates to CASSSGTGVSQPQHF.

V usage is TRBV5-4 and J usage is TRBJ2-7, with TRBD1 identical over 9 bases. The germline V gene encodes CDR1 SGHNT and CDR2 YYREEE (reference sequence). The ends lost 4 bases at V and 3 bases at J; junction bases unmatched: 11. CDR3 length: 16 residues. Here the CDR3 reads CASSQPGGQGGYEQYF. CDR3 in DNA: TGTGCCAGCAGCCAACCGGGGGGACAGGGAGGCTACGAGCAGTACTTC.

The rearrangement links TRBV6-1 to TRBJ2-2, with 7 positions matching TRBD1. CDR3 length equals 14 residues. After removal of 3 bases from V and 7 bases from J, the junction contained 5 bases not matched to a gene. Per the germline V gene, CDR1 is MNHNS and CDR2 is SASEGT. The CDR3 sequence: CASSEGRGSGELFF. The CDR3 DNA reads TGTGCCAGCAGTGAGGGCAGGGGGAGCGGGGAGCTGTTTTTT.